This T cell receptor beta chain was documented in a study of shared clonotypes between healthy human individuals. In replicate PCRs of sorted subsets, around 200 ng DNA, approximately 28,000 T cell genomes, was used. This table comes from immunoSEQ multiplex PCR, and its TCRdb copy is limited to in-frame clones, with some not included. The sample records about 2.3 million clones, roughly 93% being singletons. V shed 6 bases and J shed 0 bases, with 14 bases lying between them. Germline values: CDR1 MGHDK, CDR2 SYGVNS. This CDR3 region has 16 residues. The receptor was derived from a man in his late teens or twenties in good health. Some clones in this sample may be carry-over from other donors' samples. This sequence joins TRBV25-1 and TRBJ2-2; possible D gene TRBD1, 6 bases. The sample consisted of naive CD4+ T cells from PBMCs. Stated subset: CD45RA+ positively selected. CDR3 coding DNA: TGTGCCAGCAGATTTATCAGGGACACGAACACCGGGGAGCTGTTTTTT. Translating gives CASRFIRDTNTGELFF.